The 10 T cell receptor beta chains listed next were all sequenced from one sample in a study of a mutant IDH1 vaccine in newly diagnosed glioma. No antigen has been assigned to these receptors. Time point of the sample: week 23, last vaccination. Each dose of the vaccine consisted of 300 ug of mutant IDH1 20-mer peptide, with topical imiquimod. Measured with immunoSEQ multiplex PCR; TCRdb has only the in-frame clones, and not every one. The sample lists about 20,000 clones, roughly 82% occurring once. The sequencing used PBMCs, collected from a glioma patient whose treatment included an IDH1 peptide vaccine. The receptor set was obtained from a man aged 30 to 45 with glioma.

CDR3: CASSIAGNTEAFF. The CDR3 region has the DNA TGTGCCAGCTCAATTGCTGGGAACACTGAAGCTTTCTTT. The J gene is TRBJ1-1, the V gene TRBV7-9; D is undetermined. V dropped 8 bases and J dropped 1 base, with 11 bases sitting between them. The germline V gene has CDR1 SEHNR and CDR2 FQNEAQ (reference sequence). The CDR3 runs 13 residues.

This chain's CDR3 is CASSLIKQGPGPQHF. CDR3 DNA: TGTGCCAGCAGCTTGATTAAACAGGGGCCGGGGCCCCAGCATTTT. This chain joins TRBV5-8 and TRBJ1-5, with 7 bases matching TRBD1. Per germline, CDR1 SGHTS and CDR2 YDEGEE. The ends lost 1 base at V and 9 bases at J; junction bases unmatched: 10. The CDR3 runs 15 residues. Looking up the rest from reference TRBV5-8 and TRBJ1-5 gives the full variable domain: EAGVTQSPTHLIKTRGQQATLRCSPISGHTSVYWYQQALGLGLQFLLWYDEGEERNRGNFPPRFSGRQFPNYSSELNVNALELEDSALYLCASSLIKQGPGPQHFGDGTRLSIL.

CDR3 sequence reads: CASSVGGGVEQYF. CDR3 in DNA: TGTGCCAGCAGCGTAGGAGGGGGCGTCGAGCAGTACTTC. The chain recombines TRBV9 with TRBJ2-7, with TRBD1 matching over 7 bases. The CDR3 runs to 13 residues. The V segment lost 0 bases and the J segment 6 bases; nucleotides outside the gene matches: 3. Germline V gives CDR1 SGDLS, CDR2 YYNGEE. Full variable domain (rest looked up from reference TRBV9 and TRBJ2-7): DSGVTQTPKHLITATGQRVTLRCSPRSGDLSVYWYQQSLDQGLQFLIQYYNGEERAKGNILERFSAQQFPDLHSELNLSSLELGDSALYFCASSVGGGVEQYFGPGTRLTVT.

This CDR3 is CASSPDRGGYEQYF. In nucleotides, the CDR3 is TGCGCCAGCAGCCCTGACAGGGGTGGCTACGAGCAGTACTTC. The V call is TRBV5-1, the J call TRBJ2-7; 8 bases line up with TRBD1. In germline, CDR1 is SGHRS, CDR2 YFSETQ. V was clipped by 4 bases and J by 3 bases; unmatched bases: 6. The CDR3 has 14 residues.

The chain combines TRBV4-1 with TRBJ2-3, with 10 nucleotides matching TRBD2. The CDR3 runs to 16 residues. From germline, CDR1 is MGHRA and CDR2 YSYEKL. V trimming: 3 bases; J trimming: 1 base; junction bases outside the gene matches: 4. The CDR3 coding sequence is TGCGCCAGCAGCCACGAAGGACTAGCGGGCACAGATACGCAGTATTTT. Translation gives CASSHEGLAGTDTQYF.

V and J are TRBV11-2 and TRBJ2-7, with D possibly called TRBD1 or TRBD2 (5 bases each). Germline CDR1 is SGHAT and CDR2 is FQNNGV. Trimming stripped 5 bases from V and 7 bases from J, with 24 bases between. The CDR3 totals 16 residues. CDR3 residues: CASSPTNTGSWGEQYF. CDR3 in DNA: TGTGCCAGCAGCCCGACAAATACGGGCTCCTGGGGGGAGCAGTACTTC.

V gene TRBV7-2 combines with J gene TRBJ2-7; D is perhaps TRBD2 (7 bases). CDR3 length: 15 residues. Trimming took off 0 bases at V and 3 bases at J, with 12 bases between the two ends. Germline V gene sequence: CDR1 SGHTA, CDR2 FQGNSA. CDR3 amino acids: CASSLAAGDYYEQYF. CDR3 coding DNA: TGTGCCAGCAGCTTAGCGGCAGGGGACTACTACGAGCAGTACTTC.

The chain has TRBV28 and TRBJ1-2, with D unresolved. The V end lost 2 bases, the J end lost 3 bases, and 10 bases lay between the germline ends. The germline V gene has CDR1 MDHEN and CDR2 SYDVKM. The CDR3 runs to 14 residues. The CDR3, as DNA: TGTGCCAGCAGTTTAGAGTGGCTCTACTATGGCTACACCTTC. Protein product: CASSLEWLYYGYTF.

The J gene is TRBJ2-7, the V gene TRBV6-1; 10 bases are shared with TRBD1. CDR1 MNHNS and CDR2 SASEGT come from the germline V gene. J was trimmed by 6 bases and V by 10 bases; bases with no gene match: 12. This CDR3 has 14 amino acids. For the CDR3, the DNA is TGTGCCACCCAAGAGGGGACAGGGGAGGCCGAGCAGTACTTC. It codes for CATQEGTGEAEQYF.

The chain links TRBV10-2 to TRBJ2-7; 10 bases agree with TRBD1. Per the germline V gene, CDR1 is WSHSY and CDR2 is SAAADI. This CDR3 spans 13 amino acids. The V segment lost 8 bases and the J segment 2 bases; nucleotides outside the gene matches: 3. The DNA for the CDR3 is TGCGCCAGCGGACAGGGGGGGGCCTACGAGCAGTACTTC. Its translation: CASGQGGAYEQYF.